This TCR beta chain was documented in a study of T cell changes during pregnancy in multiple sclerosis. Per the germline V gene, CDR1 is SGHDT and CDR2 is YYEEEE. V lost 4 bases to trimming and J lost 11 bases, with 12 bases between them. The CDR3 contains 11 residues. TCRdb keeps only in-frame clones here, not all; method: immunoSEQ multiplex PCR. Here the sample spans tens of thousands of clones, around 94% being singletons. This chain connects TRBV5-6 to TRBJ1-1, with TRBD1 as a possible D gene (6 bases). The origin of this receptor is a female donor with multiple sclerosis, enrolled in a pregnancy study. Material: peripheral blood, obtained in the third trimester of pregnancy. DNA for the CDR3: TGTGCCAGCAGCCTAGGACAGAGGGCTTTCTTT. The encoded protein is CASSLGQRAFF.